This T cell receptor beta chain was recorded in a study of CD8+ T cells in alopecia areata. As for the study in general: The drug, oral tofacitinib, was given to treated patients at 5 to 10 mg twice daily.

Lesional scalp punch biopsies and peripheral blood were collected from alopecia areata patients. PBMC-derived CD4+ and CD8+ T cells were sorted. J was trimmed by 2 bases and V by 5 bases; bases with no gene match: 13. The CDR3 contains 18 residues. Germline values: CDR1 SEHNR, CDR2 FQNEAQ (reference sequence). Of note for this clone: What it binds is not known.

Findings and limits, study-wide: Normal scalp showed lower clonality than lesional scalp, especially alopecia totalis/universalis.

The sequencing template was cDNA reverse transcribed from extracted RNA. Profiled with immunoSEQ multiplex PCR; TCRdb holds only in-frame clones, not every one. The sample has about 130,000 clones, around 60% seen once. The receptor's source is a human donor with alopecia areata. The starting material was CD4+ T cells sorted from blood, obtained at week 0. J is TRBJ2-1 and V is TRBV7-9; 9 bases line up with TRBD2. As DNA, the CDR3 is TGTGCCAGCAGCCCTATTGGCGGGAGGGCCCTAACCTACAATGAGCAGTTCTTC. Its protein is CASSPIGGRALTYNEQFF.